A selection of T cell receptor beta chains follows, all from one sample in a study of T cells in pancreatic ductal adenocarcinoma. The repertoire was sequenced with immunoSEQ multiplex PCR; TCRdb's copy has only in-frame clones and lacks some. The table lists around 31,000 clones, more than 80% of them singletons. Sequenced sample: PBMCs. These receptor sequences come from a human donor with pancreatic ductal adenocarcinoma. Both conserved end residues are part of each CDR3. D genes are given only for firm matches. Size is omitted from some rows. Given values are once, few, many or a class for expanded clones.

clone_size j_call v_call d_call cdr3_nt cdr3_aa
. TRBJ1-2 TRBV27 . TGTGCCAGCAGAGCAGGCCCTTACGGCTACACCTTC CASRAGPYGYTF
. TRBJ1-3 TRBV12-5 . TGTGCTAGTGGCCTTGGAAACACCATATATTTT CASGLGNTIYF
. TRBJ1-5 TRBV7-8 . TGTGCCAGCAGCTTGGATACCCCAACAGGGAGCAATCAGCCCCAGCATTTT CASSLDTPTGSNQPQHF
. TRBJ2-2 TRBV5-1 . TGCGCCAGCAGCTTTTTCAGCGGGGAGCTGTTTTTT CASSFFSGELFF
. TRBJ1-1 TRBV29-1 . TGCAGCGTTGAAGAACTTGAGAACACTGAAGCTTTCTTT CSVEELENTEAFF
. TRBJ2-1 TRBV6-7 TRBD2 TGTGCCAGCAGTTACTCCAAGCGGGAGGGTGCGGATGAGCAGTTCTTC CASSYSKREGADEQFF
. TRBJ2-2 TRBV7-6 TRBD2 TGTGCCAGCAGCCCAAGGTGGACTAGCAACACCGGGGAGCTGTTTTTT CASSPRWTSNTGELFF
. TRBJ2-1 TRBV6-5 TRBD2 TGTGCCAGCAGTTACTCTAATAGCGGGAGGGCCGATGAGCAGTTCTTC CASSYSNSGRADEQFF
. TRBJ2-5 TRBV5-4 TRBD1 TGTGCCAGCAGCGAACCCGGGACAGGGGACTCAGAGACCCAGTACTTC CASSEPGTGDSETQYF
few TRBJ2-3 TRBV6-4 TRBD2 TGTGCCAGCAGTGAAGTGGGACTAGCGGGTGTTACGCAGTATTTT CASSEVGLAGVTQYF
. TRBJ1-2 TRBV19 . TGTGCCAGCCAATCAGGGAATCATCCCAGCTATGGCTACACCTTC CASQSGNHPSYGYTF
few TRBJ1-1 TRBV2 . TGTGCCAGCCAATCAGGAGAGGGGACTGAAGCTTTCTTT CASQSGEGTEAFF
. TRBJ2-1 TRBV5-1 . TGCGCCAGCAGCTTGGTTTCCCGTTACAATGAGCAGTTCTTC CASSLVSRYNEQFF
. TRBJ1-2 TRBV7-2 . TGTGCCAGCAGCTCCCTCTCTGGAGGGTTTGGTGGCTACACCTTC CASSSLSGGFGGYTF
once TRBJ1-1 TRBV18 . TGTGCCACCAGCAGCGGACTTGAAGCTTTCTTT CATSSGLEAFF
. TRBJ2-1 TRBV19 TRBD1 TGTGCCAGTGGTTGGACAGGGCTGAATGAGCAGTTCTTC CASGWTGLNEQFF
. TRBJ1-5 TRBV9 TRBD1 TGTGCCAGCAGCTCCCCGACAGGGGGCGCGGGGCAGCCCCAGCATTTT CASSSPTGGAGQPQHF
. TRBJ2-2 TRBV19 . TGTGCCAGTAGCCAGGAGCCGAACACCGGGGAGCTGTTTTTT CASSQEPNTGELFF
. TRBJ1-1 TRBV7-9 . TGTGCCAGCAGCTTAAATTCGGCCCAACGGAACACTGAAGCTTTCTTT CASSLNSAQRNTEAFF
. TRBJ2-5 TRBV2 . TGTGCCAGCAGTGCCCGCTCTCCAGAGACCCAGTACTTC CASSARSPETQYF
once TRBJ1-2 TRBV9 . TGTGCCAGCACCTTCCCGGCGGCGGGGGCCCCGAAAACCTTC CASTFPAAGAPKTF
. TRBJ2-5 TRBV30 TRBD1 TGTGCCTGGACTACGGGACAGCGCCAAGAGACCCAGTACTTC CAWTTGQRQETQYF
. TRBJ2-7 TRBV18 TRBD2 TGTGCCAGCTCACCACCCCGGACTAGCGTGAACTCCTACGAGCAGTACTTC CASSPPRTSVNSYEQYF
once TRBJ1-4 TRBV29-1 . TGCAGCGTCCAAAGAGAGGAAAAACTGTTTTTT CSVQREEKLFF
. TRBJ2-7 TRBV4-3 TRBD2 TGCGCCAGCAGTCCCAGACTAGCGGGAGGTTCGTACGAGCAGTACTTC CASSPRLAGGSYEQYF
once TRBJ2-1 TRBV11-3 . TGTGCCAGCAGCCCAGACATCTACAATGAGCAGTTCTTC CASSPDIYNEQFF